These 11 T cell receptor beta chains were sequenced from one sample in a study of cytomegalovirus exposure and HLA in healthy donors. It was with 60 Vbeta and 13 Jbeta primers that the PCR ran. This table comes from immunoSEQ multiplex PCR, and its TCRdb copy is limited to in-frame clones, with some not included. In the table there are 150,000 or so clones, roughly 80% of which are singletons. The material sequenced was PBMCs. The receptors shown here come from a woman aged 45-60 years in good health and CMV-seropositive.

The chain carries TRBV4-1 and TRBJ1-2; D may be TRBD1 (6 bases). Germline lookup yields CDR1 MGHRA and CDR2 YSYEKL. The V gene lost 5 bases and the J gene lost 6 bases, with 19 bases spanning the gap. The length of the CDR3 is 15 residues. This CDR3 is CASSSSGTSSHGYTF. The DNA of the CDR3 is TGCGCCAGCAGCTCCTCCGGGACAAGCTCCCATGGCTACACCTTC.

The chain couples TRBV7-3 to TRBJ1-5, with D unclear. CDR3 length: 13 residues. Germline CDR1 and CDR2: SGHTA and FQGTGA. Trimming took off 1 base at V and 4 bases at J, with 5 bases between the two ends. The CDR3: CASSLNSNQPQHF. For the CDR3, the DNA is TGTGCCAGCAGCTTAAACAGTAATCAGCCCCAGCATTTT. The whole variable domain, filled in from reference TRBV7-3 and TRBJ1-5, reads GAGVSQTPSNKVTEKGKYVELRCDPISGHTALYWYRQSLGQGPEFLIYFQGTGAADDSGLPNDRFFAVRPEGSVSTLKIQRTERGDSAVYLCASSLNSNQPQHFGDGTRLSIL.

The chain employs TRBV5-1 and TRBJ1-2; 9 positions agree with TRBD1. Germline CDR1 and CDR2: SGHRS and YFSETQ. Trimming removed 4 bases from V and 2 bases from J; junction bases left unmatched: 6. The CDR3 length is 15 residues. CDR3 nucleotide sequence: TGCGCCAGCAGCCAACGGACAGGGGACAACTATGGCTACACCTTC. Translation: CASSQRTGDNYGYTF.

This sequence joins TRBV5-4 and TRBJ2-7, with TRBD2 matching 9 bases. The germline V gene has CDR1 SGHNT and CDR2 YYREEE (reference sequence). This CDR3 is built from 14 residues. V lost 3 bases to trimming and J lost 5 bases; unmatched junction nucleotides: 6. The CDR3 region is CASSSGTSRNEQYF. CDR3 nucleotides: TGTGCCAGCAGCTCCGGGACTAGCCGTAACGAGCAGTACTTC. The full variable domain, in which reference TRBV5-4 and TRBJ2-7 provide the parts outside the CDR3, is ETGVTQSPTHLIKTRGQQVTLRCSSQSGHNTVSWYQQALGQGPQFIFQYYREEENGRGNFPPRFSGLQFPNYSSELNVNALELDDSALYLCASSSGTSRNEQYFGPGTRLTVT.

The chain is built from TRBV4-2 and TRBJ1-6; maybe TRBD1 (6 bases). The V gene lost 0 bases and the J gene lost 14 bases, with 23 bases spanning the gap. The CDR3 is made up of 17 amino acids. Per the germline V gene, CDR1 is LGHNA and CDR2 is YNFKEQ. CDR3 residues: CASSQESSGAITKALHF. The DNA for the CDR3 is TGTGCCAGCAGCCAAGAGTCGTCAGGGGCCATCACCAAGGCCCTCCACTTT.

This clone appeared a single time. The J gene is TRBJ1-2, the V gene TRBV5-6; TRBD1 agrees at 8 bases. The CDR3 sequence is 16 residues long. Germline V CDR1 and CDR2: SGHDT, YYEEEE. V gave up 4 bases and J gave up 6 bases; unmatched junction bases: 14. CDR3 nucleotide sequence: TGTGCCAGCAGCCCTCCGGACAGGGACTGGAGTGATGGCTACACCTTC. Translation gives CASSPPDRDWSDGYTF. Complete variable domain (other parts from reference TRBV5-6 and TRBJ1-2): DAGVTQSPTHLIKTRGQQVTLRCSPKSGHDTVSWYQQALGQGPQFIFQYYEEEERQRGNFPDRFSGHQFPNYSSELNVNALLLGDSALYLCASSPPDRDWSDGYTFGSGTRLTVV.

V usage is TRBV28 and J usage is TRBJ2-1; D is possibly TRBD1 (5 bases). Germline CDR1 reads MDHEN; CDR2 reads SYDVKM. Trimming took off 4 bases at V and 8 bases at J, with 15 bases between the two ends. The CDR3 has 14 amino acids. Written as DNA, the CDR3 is TGTGCCAGCAGTTACGAGACTTTAGGGGATGAGCAGTTCTTC. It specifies CASSYETLGDEQFF.

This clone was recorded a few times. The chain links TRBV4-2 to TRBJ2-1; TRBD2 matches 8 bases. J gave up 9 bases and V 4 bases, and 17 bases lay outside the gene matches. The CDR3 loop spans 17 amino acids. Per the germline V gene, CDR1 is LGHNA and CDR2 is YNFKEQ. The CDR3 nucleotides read TGTGCCAGCAGCCGCGTCGATAGGGCGGGAGGCATGGGTGAGCAGTTCTTC. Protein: CASSRVDRAGGMGEQFF.

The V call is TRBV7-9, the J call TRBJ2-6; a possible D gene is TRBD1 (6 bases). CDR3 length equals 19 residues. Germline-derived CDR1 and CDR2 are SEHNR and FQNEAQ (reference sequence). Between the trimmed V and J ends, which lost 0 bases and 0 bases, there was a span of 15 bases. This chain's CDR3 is CASSLAGAITLSGANVLTF. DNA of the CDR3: TGTGCCAGCAGCTTAGCGGGGGCTATAACCCTCTCTGGGGCCAACGTCCTGACTTTC.

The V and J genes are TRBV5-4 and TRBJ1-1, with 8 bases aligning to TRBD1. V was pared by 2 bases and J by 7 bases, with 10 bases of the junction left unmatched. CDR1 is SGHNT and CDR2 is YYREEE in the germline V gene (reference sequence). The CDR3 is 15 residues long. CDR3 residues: CASSLQGVNADEAFF. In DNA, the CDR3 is TGTGCCAGCAGCTTACAGGGGGTTAATGCGGATGAAGCTTTCTTT.

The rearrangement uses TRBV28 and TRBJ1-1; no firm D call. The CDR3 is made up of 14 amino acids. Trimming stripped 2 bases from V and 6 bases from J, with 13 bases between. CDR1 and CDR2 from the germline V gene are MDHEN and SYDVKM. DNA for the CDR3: TGTGCCAGCAGTTTAGGTCCTGCCCGCGCTGAAGCTTTCTTT. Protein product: CASSLGPARAEAFF.